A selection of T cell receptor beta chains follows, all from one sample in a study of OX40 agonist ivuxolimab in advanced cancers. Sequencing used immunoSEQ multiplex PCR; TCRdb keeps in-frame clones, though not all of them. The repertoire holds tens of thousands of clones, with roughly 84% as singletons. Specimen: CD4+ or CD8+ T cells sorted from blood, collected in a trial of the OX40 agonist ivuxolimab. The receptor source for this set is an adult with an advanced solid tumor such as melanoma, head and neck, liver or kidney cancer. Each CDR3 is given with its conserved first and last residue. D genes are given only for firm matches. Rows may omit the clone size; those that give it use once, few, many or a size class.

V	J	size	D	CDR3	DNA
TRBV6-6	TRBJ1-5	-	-	CASTEAGDNQPQHF	TGTGCCAGCACGGAGGCCGGGGACAATCAGCCCCAGCATTTT
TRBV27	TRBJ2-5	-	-	CASSPSGTSWLETQYF	TGTGCCAGCAGTCCCTCCGGGACCTCATGGTTAGAGACCCAGTACTTC
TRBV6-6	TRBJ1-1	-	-	CASSPSGANQAFF	TGTGCCAGCAGTCCCTCGGGGGCCAATCAAGCTTTCTTT
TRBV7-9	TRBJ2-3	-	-	CASSPTGIGDTQYF	TGTGCCAGCAGCCCCACAGGGATCGGGGATACGCAGTATTTT
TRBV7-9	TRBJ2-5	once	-	CASSSLPRGQETQYF	TGTGCCAGCAGCTCCCTGCCCCGGGGTCAAGAGACCCAGTACTTC
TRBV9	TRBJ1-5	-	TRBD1	CASSPTGGDQPQHF	TGTGCCAGCAGCCCGACAGGGGGGGATCAGCCCCAGCATTTT
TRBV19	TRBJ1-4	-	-	CAARGGSATNEKLFF	TGTGCCGCGAGGGGCGGCAGCGCAACTAATGAAAAACTGTTTTTT
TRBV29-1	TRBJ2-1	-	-	CSGATNNHNEQFF	TGCAGCGGGGCCACAAACAATCACAATGAGCAGTTCTTC
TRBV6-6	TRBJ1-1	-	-	CASSYEGSLNTEAFF	TGTGCCAGCAGTTACGAGGGTAGCCTGAACACTGAAGCTTTCTTT
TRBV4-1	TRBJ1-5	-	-	CASSQGEQFNQPQHF	TGCGCCAGCAGCCAAGGGGAACAGTTCAATCAGCCCCAGCATTTT
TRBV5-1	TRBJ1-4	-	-	CASSLGANEKLFF	TGCGCCAGCAGCTTGGGCGCAAATGAAAAACTGTTTTTT
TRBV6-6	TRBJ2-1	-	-	CAITPTRSSYNEQFF	TGTGCCATCACTCCAACCCGGAGCTCCTACAATGAGCAGTTCTTC
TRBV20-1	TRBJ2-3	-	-	CSASPYDTQYF	TGCAGTGCAAGCCCGTACGATACGCAGTATTTT
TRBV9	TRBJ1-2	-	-	CASSEGGGVNNYGYTF	TGTGCCAGCAGCGAAGGAGGGGGGGTAAATAACTATGGCTACACCTTC
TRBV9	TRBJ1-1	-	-	CASSVGTFSQAFF	TGTGCCAGCAGCGTAGGGACGTTTTCACAAGCTTTCTTT
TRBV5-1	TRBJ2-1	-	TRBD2	CASSLGLAGGYNEQFF	TGCGCCAGCAGCTTGGGACTAGCGGGGGGTTACAATGAGCAGTTCTTC
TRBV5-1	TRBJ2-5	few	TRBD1	CASSITTPGGETQYF	TGCGCCAGCAGCATTACAACCCCAGGGGGAGAGACCCAGTACTTC
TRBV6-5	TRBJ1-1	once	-	CASSYSGRGRNTEAFF	TGTGCCAGCAGTTACTCCGGACGAGGGAGGAACACTGAAGCTTTCTTT
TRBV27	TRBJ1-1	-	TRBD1	CASSFDRANTEAFF	TGTGCCAGCAGTTTCGACAGGGCAAACACTGAAGCTTTCTTT
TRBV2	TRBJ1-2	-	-	CASRRAGYGYTF	TGTGCCAGCAGGAGGGCTGGCTATGGCTACACCTTC
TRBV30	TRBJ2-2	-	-	CAWSVERVQNGELFF	TGTGCCTGGAGTGTTGAGAGGGTTCAGAACGGGGAGCTGTTTTTT
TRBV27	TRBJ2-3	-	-	CASSLSTGLDTQYF	TGTGCCAGCAGTTTAAGTACGGGTCTAGATACGCAGTATTTT
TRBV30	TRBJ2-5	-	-	CAWSPGRGDGETQYF	TGTGCCTGGAGCCCAGGGCGCGGGGACGGAGAGACCCAGTACTTC
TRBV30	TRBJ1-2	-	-	CAWYRRQQNGYTF	TGTGCCTGGTATAGGAGACAGCAAAATGGCTACACCTTC
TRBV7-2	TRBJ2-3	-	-	CASSSLARDTQYF	TGTGCCAGCAGCTCGCTAGCTAGAGATACGCAGTATTTT
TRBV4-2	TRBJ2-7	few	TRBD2	CASSQGTSGRYF	TGTGCCAGCAGCCAGGGAACTAGCGGAAGGTACTTC
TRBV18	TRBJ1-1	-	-	CASSPLQNTEAFF	TGTGCCAGCTCACCACTACAGAACACTGAAGCTTTCTTT
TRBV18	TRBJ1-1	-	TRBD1	CASRTGGMDTEAFF	TGTGCCAGCCGGACAGGGGGCATGGACACTGAAGCTTTCTTT
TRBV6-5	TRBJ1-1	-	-	CASSPLGGARAFF	TGTGCCAGCAGCCCCTTGGGGGGGGCGCGGGCTTTCTTT
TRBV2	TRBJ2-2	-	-	CASNPRGGSNTGELFF	TGTGCCAGCAATCCCCGAGGAGGATCGAACACCGGGGAGCTGTTTTTT
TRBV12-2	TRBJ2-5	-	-	CASRSSFGGGEETQYF	TGTGCAAGTCGCTCCTCGTTTGGAGGCGGGGAAGAGACCCAGTACTTC
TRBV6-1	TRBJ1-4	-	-	CASSDRRVQKLFF	TGTGCCAGCAGTGATCGACGAGTACAGAAACTGTTTTTT
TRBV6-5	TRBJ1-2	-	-	CASSYNMWGGSYGYTF	TGTGCCAGCAGTTATAATATGTGGGGGGGTTCCTATGGCTACACCTTC
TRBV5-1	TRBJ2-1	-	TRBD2	CASSYGLAGVGEQFF	TGCGCCAGCAGCTACGGACTAGCGGGAGTCGGTGAGCAGTTCTTC
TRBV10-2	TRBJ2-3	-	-	CASSDSLGVGTQYF	TGCGCCAGCAGTGATTCACTTGGGGTCGGTACGCAGTATTTT
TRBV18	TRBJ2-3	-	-	CASSPQLSTDTQYF	TGTGCCAGCTCACCACAGCTCTCCACAGATACGCAGTATTTT
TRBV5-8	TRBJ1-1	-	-	CASSPGGAPEAFF	TGTGCCAGCAGCCCGGGCGGGGCACCTGAAGCTTTCTTT
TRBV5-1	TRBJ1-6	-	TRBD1	CASSLVAGGINSPLHF	TGCGCCAGCAGCTTGGTGGCAGGGGGCATTAATTCACCCCTCCACTTT
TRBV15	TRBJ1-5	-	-	CATSRKGQFNQPQHF	TGTGCCACCAGCAGGAAGGGCCAGTTCAATCAGCCCCAGCATTTT
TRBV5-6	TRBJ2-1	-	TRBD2	CASSPGLAAYNEQFF	TGTGCCAGCAGCCCCGGACTAGCGGCTTACAATGAGCAGTTCTTC
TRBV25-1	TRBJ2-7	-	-	CASSGALTGISYEQYF	TGTGCCAGCAGTGGGGCCTTAACAGGGATATCCTACGAGCAGTACTTC
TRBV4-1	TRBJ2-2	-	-	CASSHTDIGELFF	TGCGCCAGCAGCCATACGGACATCGGGGAGCTGTTTTTT
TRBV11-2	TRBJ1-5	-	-	CASSSGGNQPQHF	TGTGCCAGCAGCTCGGGGGGAAATCAGCCCCAGCATTTT
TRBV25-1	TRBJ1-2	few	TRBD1	CASSASSQGDYGYTF	TGTGCCAGCAGTGCGTCCTCACAGGGGGACTATGGCTACACCTTC
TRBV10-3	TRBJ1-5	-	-	CAISEAQPNQPQHF	TGTGCCATCAGTGAAGCCCAGCCAAATCAGCCCCAGCATTTT
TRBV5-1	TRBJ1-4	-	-	CASSPGGPRGEKLFF	TGCGCCAGCAGCCCAGGAGGGCCCCGAGGGGAAAAACTGTTTTTT
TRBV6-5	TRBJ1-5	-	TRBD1	CASSPGQQNQPQHF	TGTGCCAGCAGTCCGGGACAGCAAAATCAGCCCCAGCATTTT
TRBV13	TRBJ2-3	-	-	CASSLGQVSTDTQYF	TGTGCCAGCAGCTTAGGGCAGGTCAGCACAGATACGCAGTATTTT
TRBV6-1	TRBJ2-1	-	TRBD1	CASSVYTGENEQFF	TGTGCCAGCAGTGTCTACACAGGGGAAAATGAGCAGTTCTTC
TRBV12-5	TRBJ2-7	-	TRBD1	CASGLVATGARYEQYF	TGTGCTAGTGGTTTGGTCGCTACAGGGGCTCGCTACGAGCAGTACTTC
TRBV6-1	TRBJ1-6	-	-	CASSENESSYNSPLHF	TGTGCCAGCAGTGAAAACGAGAGCTCCTATAATTCACCCCTCCACTTT
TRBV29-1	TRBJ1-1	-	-	CSVVGQGIEAFF	TGCAGCGTTGTGGGGCAGGGCATCGAAGCTTTCTTT
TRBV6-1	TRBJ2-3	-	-	CASRLQGFTDTQYF	TGTGCCAGCAGACTACAGGGATTCACAGATACGCAGTATTTT
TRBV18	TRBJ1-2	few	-	CASSPTGEGRGYTF	TGTGCCAGCTCACCGACGGGGGAGGGACGTGGCTACACCTTC
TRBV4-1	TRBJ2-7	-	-	CASSQGPSRREQYF	TGCGCCAGCAGCCAAGGCCCCTCACGACGCGAGCAGTACTTC
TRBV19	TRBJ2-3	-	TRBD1	CASPRTGLLYTQYF	TGTGCCAGTCCCCGGACAGGGTTATTATATACGCAGTATTTT
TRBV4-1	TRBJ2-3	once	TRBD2	CASSQDIAGGLEDTQYF	TGCGCCAGCAGCCAAGATATAGCGGGCGGACTCGAGGATACGCAGTATTTT
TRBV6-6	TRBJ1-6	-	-	CASSYSGQLSPLHF	TGTGCCAGCAGTTACAGTGGCCAGCTTTCACCCCTCCACTTT
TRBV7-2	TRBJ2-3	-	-	CASSLSARLPTDTQYF	TGTGCCAGCAGCTTAAGTGCGCGGTTACCCACAGATACGCAGTATTTT